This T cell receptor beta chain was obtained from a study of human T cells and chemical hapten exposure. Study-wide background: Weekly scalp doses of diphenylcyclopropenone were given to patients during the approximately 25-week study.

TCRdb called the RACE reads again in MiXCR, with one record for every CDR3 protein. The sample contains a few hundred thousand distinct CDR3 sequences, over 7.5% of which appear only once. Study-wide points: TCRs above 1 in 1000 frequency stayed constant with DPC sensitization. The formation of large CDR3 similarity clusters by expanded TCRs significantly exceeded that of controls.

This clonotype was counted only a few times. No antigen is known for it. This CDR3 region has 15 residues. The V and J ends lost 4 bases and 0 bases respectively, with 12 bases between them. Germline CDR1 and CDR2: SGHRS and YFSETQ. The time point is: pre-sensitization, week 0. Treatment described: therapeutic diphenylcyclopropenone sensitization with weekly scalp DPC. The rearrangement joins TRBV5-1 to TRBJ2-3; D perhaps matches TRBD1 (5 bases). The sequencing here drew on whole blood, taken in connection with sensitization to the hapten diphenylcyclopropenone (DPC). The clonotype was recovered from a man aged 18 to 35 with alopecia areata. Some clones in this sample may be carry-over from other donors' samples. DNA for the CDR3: TGCGCCAGCAGCCCACGGACAACTAGCACAGATACGCAGTATTTT. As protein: CASSPRTTSTDTQYF.